This passage covers 27 T cell receptor beta chains from one sample sequenced in a study of OX40 agonist ivuxolimab in advanced cancers. TCRdb's table, derived via immunoSEQ multiplex PCR, lists solely in-frame clones and lacks some. The table lists about 46,000 clones, about nine tenths of them singletons. Sequencing was performed on CD4+ or CD8+ T cells sorted from blood, taken in a trial of the OX40 agonist ivuxolimab. Receptors were obtained from an adult with an advanced solid tumor such as melanoma, head and neck, liver or kidney cancer.

V usage is TRBV5-6 and J usage is TRBJ2-3, with 8 nucleotides matching TRBD2. CDR1 is SGHDT and CDR2 is YYEEEE in the germline V gene. The CDR3 has 15 amino acids. V lost 0 bases to trimming and J lost 0 bases; unmatched junction nucleotides: 0. The CDR3 loop is CASSLGGGSTDTQYF. CDR3 nucleotide sequence: TGTGCCAGCAGCTTGGGCGGGGGGAGCACAGATACGCAGTATTTT. The full variable domain, its missing parts supplied by reference TRBV5-6 and TRBJ2-3, is DAGVTQSPTHLIKTRGQQVTLRCSPKSGHDTVSWYQQALGQGPQFIFQYYEEEERQRGNFPDRFSGHQFPNYSSELNVNALLLGDSALYLCASSLGGGSTDTQYFGPGTRLTVL.

The chain joins TRBV5-1 to TRBJ2-7; TRBD2 agrees at 8 bases. V trimming: 0 bases; J trimming: 0 bases; junction bases outside the gene matches: 11. CDR3 length: 18 amino acids. CDR1 is SGHRS and CDR2 is YFSETQ in the germline V gene. This CDR3 reads CASSLASLGGGNSYEQYF. CDR3 nucleotide sequence: TGCGCCAGCAGCTTGGCAAGTTTGGGCGGGGGGAACTCCTACGAGCAGTACTTC. The whole variable domain, filled in from reference TRBV5-1 and TRBJ2-7, reads KAGVTQTPRYLIKTRGQQVTLSCSPISGHRSVSWYQQTPGQGLQFLFEYFSETQRNKGNFPGRFSGRQFSNSRSEMNVSTLELGDSALYLCASSLASLGGGNSYEQYFGPGTRLTVT.

The J gene is TRBJ2-1, the V gene TRBV9; 8 bases match TRBD2. The trim removed 1 base at V and 4 bases at J, leaving 4 bases unmatched. Germline loops: CDR1 SGDLS, CDR2 YYNGEE. The CDR3 contains 15 residues. As DNA, the CDR3 is TGTGCCAGCAGCGTATCGGGGGGGCCGTACAATGAGCAGTTCTTC. Translating it yields CASSVSGGPYNEQFF.

The rearrangement joins TRBV27 to TRBJ2-1; D is unresolved. The CDR3 spans 15 residues. Germline-derived CDR1 and CDR2 are MNHEY and SMNVEV (reference sequence). The germline V and J ends were trimmed by 1 base and 2 bases, with 9 bases remaining between them. The CDR3 nucleotides read TGTGCCAGCAGTTTATATCTGGGTACCTACAATGAGCAGTTCTTC. It yields the protein CASSLYLGTYNEQFF.

The chain employs TRBV19 and TRBJ2-7; no definite D call. The CDR3 spans 13 residues. Germline V gene sequence: CDR1 LNHDA, CDR2 SQIVND (reference sequence). The V and J ends lost 1 base and 2 bases respectively, with 6 bases between them. The CDR3 region has the DNA TGTGCCAGTAGTATAGCCGCAGCCTACGAGCAGTACTTC. Its protein product is CASSIAAAYEQYF.

The chain is built from TRBV19 and TRBJ2-3; 10 bases agree with TRBD1. This CDR3 has 14 amino acids. Trimming cost V 9 bases and J 4 bases; bases outside gene matches: 7. Germline CDR1 and CDR2: LNHDA and SQIVND (reference sequence). The CDR3: CASMTGGLPDTQYF. The DNA of the CDR3 is TGTGCCAGCATGACAGGGGGCTTGCCAGATACGCAGTATTTT.

The chain combines TRBV13 with TRBJ2-1; D is unclear. This CDR3 has 13 amino acids. The germline V and J ends were trimmed by 4 bases and 8 bases, with 12 bases remaining between them. From germline, CDR1 is PRHDT and CDR2 FYEKMQ (reference sequence). The CDR3 protein is CASSSGLLDEQFF. CDR3 sequence (DNA): TGTGCCAGCAGCTCGGGTCTTTTGGATGAGCAGTTCTTC.

The chain has TRBV11-2 and TRBJ2-2; D remains ambiguous. The CDR3 runs to 14 residues. Germline V CDR1 and CDR2: SGHAT, FQNNGV. With 3 bases removed from V and 5 bases from J, the gap between germline ends came to 10 bases. For the CDR3, the DNA is TGTGCCAGCAGCTTTGGCGCCAAGACCGGGGAGCTGTTTTTT. It is translated as CASSFGAKTGELFF.

The chain recombines TRBV5-4 with TRBJ2-1; the D is unclear. The germline CDR1 and CDR2 sequences are SGHNT and YYREEE (reference sequence). CDR3 length equals 11 residues. V lost 7 bases, J lost 3 bases, and 5 bases lay in between. This CDR3 is CASSLYNEQFF. CDR3 DNA: TGTGCCAGCTCTCTCTACAATGAGCAGTTCTTC. Looking up the rest from reference TRBV5-4 and TRBJ2-1 gives the full variable domain: ETGVTQSPTHLIKTRGQQVTLRCSSQSGHNTVSWYQQALGQGPQFIFQYYREEENGRGNFPPRFSGLQFPNYSSELNVNALELDDSALYLCASSLYNEQFFGPGTRLTVL.

This chain links TRBV5-4 with TRBJ1-4; no clear D. This CDR3 has 14 residues. In germline, CDR1 is SGHNT, CDR2 YYREEE (reference sequence). Trimming cost V 4 bases and J 0 bases, with 7 bases left between them. The CDR3 DNA is TGTGCCAGCAGCCTAACCCCAACTAATGAAAAACTGTTTTTT. Translating it yields CASSLTPTNEKLFF.

In its sample, this clone was seen once. The rearrangement joins TRBV15 to TRBJ2-5; either TRBD1 or TRBD2 may fit D (5 bases each). The V end lost 7 bases, the J end lost 0 bases, and 12 bases lay between the germline ends. This CDR3 region has 14 residues. Germline values: CDR1 LNHNV, CDR2 YYDKDF (reference sequence). CDR3 amino acids: CATTGTRNQETQYF. The CDR3 nucleotides read TGTGCCACCACCGGGACCCGGAACCAAGAGACCCAGTACTTC.

V is TRBV19 and J is TRBJ2-2; TRBD1 matches at 8 bases. The V gene end was trimmed by 7 bases and the J gene end by 0 bases; junction bases not matched to a gene: 4. CDR1 is LNHDA, CDR2 SQIVND, per germline (reference sequence). The CDR3 has 15 residues. DNA for the CDR3: TGTGCCAGTACACCGGGACAGGCGAACACCGGGGAGCTGTTTTTT. Translated: CASTPGQANTGELFF. The variable domain in full, completed from reference TRBV19 and TRBJ2-2, reads DGGITQSPKYLFRKEGQNVTLSCEQNLNHDAMYWYRQDPGQGLRLIYYSQIVNDFQKGDIAEGYSVSREKKESFPLTVTSAQKNPTAFYLCASTPGQANTGELFFGEGSRLTVL.

This sequence joins TRBV6-5 and TRBJ1-6; TRBD1 matches 11 bases. The CDR3 is 14 residues long. Trimming removed 10 bases from V and 9 bases from J; junction bases left unmatched: 8. The germline V gene encodes CDR1 MNHEY and CDR2 SVGAGI. The CDR3, as DNA: TGTGCCACAGATCCGGGACAGGGGGGTTCACCCCTCCACTTT. Encoded protein: CATDPGQGGSPLHF.

The CDR3 nucleotides read TGCAGCGTCACCTCACAGGGGTTCGCTGAAGCTTTCTTT. As protein: CSVTSQGFAEAFF. This chain uses TRBV29-1 with TRBJ1-1; 7 nucleotides align to TRBD1. This CDR3 is built from 13 residues. The J segment lost 6 bases and the V segment lost 6 bases, leaving 10 bases of the junction unmatched. Germline loops: CDR1 SQVTM, CDR2 ANQGSEA.

This clone was detected once. CDR3 coding DNA: TGTGCCAGCAGTTACTCTTTGTACGAGCAGTACTTC. The encoded protein is CASSYSLYEQYF. The genes are TRBV6-5 and TRBJ2-7, with unresolved D. V lost 0 bases to trimming and J lost 4 bases, with 4 bases between them. This CDR3 has 12 amino acids. From germline, CDR1 is MNHEY and CDR2 SVGAGI.

This chain uses TRBV28 with TRBJ2-1, with 9 bases matching TRBD2. CDR1 is MDHEN, CDR2 SYDVKM, per germline. The CDR3 contains 16 residues. The J segment lost 1 base and the V segment lost 6 bases, leaving 7 bases of the junction unmatched. The CDR3 region is CASSPQSGGSYNEQFF. CDR3 sequence (DNA): TGTGCCAGCAGCCCTCAAAGCGGGGGGTCCTACAATGAGCAGTTCTTC.

The chain couples TRBV9 to TRBJ2-2; 8 bases align to TRBD1. The J segment lost 0 bases and the V segment lost 3 bases, leaving 4 bases of the junction unmatched. Per the germline V gene, CDR1 is SGDLS and CDR2 is YYNGEE. This CDR3 region has 16 residues. DNA of the CDR3: TGTGCCAGCAGCGCCCGGGACAGGTCGAACACCGGGGAGCTGTTTTTT. The encoded protein is CASSARDRSNTGELFF.

In nucleotides, the CDR3 is TGTGCCAGTAGTTTCGGTAGTGGGCCGACCTACGAGCAGTACTTC. The encoded protein is CASSFGSGPTYEQYF. The rearrangement joins TRBV19 to TRBJ2-7, with D uncertain. Germline lookup yields CDR1 LNHDA and CDR2 SQIVND (reference sequence). CDR3 length: 15 residues. V shed 5 bases and J shed 2 bases, with 16 bases lying between them.

The chain couples TRBV6-6 to TRBJ2-3; TRBD2 matches 7 bases. The CDR3 sequence is 16 residues long. Germline CDR1 and CDR2: MNHNY and SVGAGI (reference sequence). Trimming removed 0 bases from V and 3 bases from J; junction bases left unmatched: 6. The CDR3 bases are TGTGCCAGCAGTTACTCGATGCCTAGCGGTACAGATACGCAGTATTTT. Its translation is CASSYSMPSGTDTQYF.

The chain links TRBV6-1 to TRBJ1-1; D possibly corresponds to TRBD1 (5 bases). The germline CDR1 and CDR2 sequences are MNHNS and SASEGT. Trimming stripped 3 bases from V and 0 bases from J, with 11 bases between. This CDR3 spans 15 amino acids. CDR3 protein: CASSDGGTVNTEAFF. As DNA, the CDR3 is TGTGCCAGCAGTGATGGGGGGACGGTGAACACTGAAGCTTTCTTT.

V is TRBV6-5 and J is TRBJ1-6; 8 positions match TRBD1. The ends lost 4 bases at V and 9 bases at J; junction bases unmatched: 8. The CDR3 contains 15 residues. Germline V gene data show CDR1 as MNHEY and CDR2 as SVGAGI. The CDR3 region is CASSFKAGGRSPLHF. The CDR3 DNA is TGTGCCAGCAGTTTTAAAGCAGGGGGCCGTTCACCCCTCCACTTT.

The genes are TRBV5-6 and TRBJ1-1; D ambiguous. Deletions cut 0 bases from V and 5 bases from J, with 11 bases between. Germline V gene sequence: CDR1 SGHDT, CDR2 YYEEEE. CDR3 length: 14 residues. In nucleotides, the CDR3 is TGTGCCAGCAGCTTGGGACTGGGAGGTACTGAAGCTTTCTTT. Amino acids: CASSLGLGGTEAFF.

This sequence joins TRBV28 and TRBJ2-7; the match to TRBD2 covers 11 bases. Looked up from germline, CDR1 is MDHEN and CDR2 is SYDVKM. This CDR3 region has 19 residues. V dropped 3 bases and J dropped 0; count of bases not matched to a gene: 13. The CDR3 loop reads CASSFGAHRTSGHSYEQYF. CDR3 in DNA: TGTGCCAGCAGTTTCGGAGCCCATAGGACTAGCGGGCACTCCTACGAGCAGTACTTC. Combining the CDR3 with reference TRBV28 and TRBJ2-7 gives the whole variable domain DVKVTQSSRYLVKRTGEKVFLECVQDMDHENMFWYRQDPGLGLRLIYFSYDVKMKEKGDIPEGYSVSREKKERFSLILESASTNQTSMYLCASSFGAHRTSGHSYEQYFGPGTRLTVT.

This chain connects TRBV28 to TRBJ1-5; D is perhaps TRBD1 (6 bases). This CDR3 has 14 residues. The V and J ends lost 5 bases and 7 bases respectively, with 15 bases between them. In germline, CDR1 is MDHEN, CDR2 SYDVKM. The CDR3 DNA follows: TGTGCCAGCAGTCACCTAGGGGGTAGGCAGCCCCAGCATTTT. Translated: CASSHLGGRQPQHF.

The J gene is TRBJ1-2, the V gene TRBV28, with a tentative D call TRBD1 (5 bases). Looked up from germline, CDR1 is MDHEN and CDR2 is SYDVKM. CDR3 size: 15 residues. V lost 6 bases and J 0 bases, leaving 14 bases between the germline ends. CDR3 loop: CASSLNRFSNYGYTF. CDR3 sequence (DNA): TGTGCCAGCAGCCTCAACAGGTTCTCTAACTATGGCTACACCTTC.

The chain joins TRBV4-1 to TRBJ2-3; no firm D call. Germline CDR1 MGHRA, CDR2 YSYEKL. The CDR3 length is 11 residues. Trimming removed 5 bases from V and 2 bases from J, with 2 bases in between. The CDR3 nucleotides are TGCGCCAGCAGCTACACAGATACGCAGTATTTT. It translates to CASSYTDTQYF.

The J gene is TRBJ1-4, the V gene TRBV6-5; D gene ambiguous. The length of the CDR3 is 14 residues. The V and J ends lost 6 bases and 5 bases respectively, with 13 bases between them. Germline CDR1 is MNHEY and CDR2 is SVGAGI. CDR3 sequence reads: CASRTVGSNEKLFF. The CDR3 nucleotides read TGTGCCAGCAGAACGGTGGGGAGCAATGAAAAACTGTTTTTT.